This T cell receptor (beta chain) stems from a study of cytomegalovirus exposure and HLA in healthy donors. The PCR was carried out with 60 Vbeta primers and 13 Jbeta primers. TCRdb's copy holds only in-frame clones and misses some; the assay was immunoSEQ multiplex PCR. The table has about 180,000 clones, about three quarters seen once. This CDR3 contains 11 residues. The germline V gene encodes CDR1 MDHEN and CDR2 SYDVKM. Trimming stripped 11 bases from V and 8 bases from J, with 15 bases between. The chain employs TRBV28 and TRBJ1-1; D not certain. Material for sequencing was PBMCs. The clonotype originates from a young man in good health and CMV-seronegative. The CDR3 DNA reads TGTGCCGCCCGGGATCCCATGGAAGCTTTCTTT. It encodes CAARDPMEAFF.